The 9 T cell receptor beta chains below all came from one sample that was sequenced in a study of shared clonotypes between healthy human individuals. TCRdb's table, derived via immunoSEQ multiplex PCR, lists solely in-frame clones and lacks some. The data contain millions of clones, around 90% of them singletons. The specimen sequenced was naive CD4+ T cells sorted from blood. Subset defined: CD45RA+ positively selected. Receptors were obtained from a man aged 18 to 29 in good health.

V usage is TRBV7-2 and J usage is TRBJ2-1, with 7 bases identical to TRBD1. Looked up from germline, CDR1 is SGHTA and CDR2 is FQGNSA. The CDR3 has 15 amino acids. The V and J ends lost 1 base and 5 bases, in that order; junction bases with no gene match: 5. Here the CDR3 DNA reads TGTGCCAGCAGCTTAGAGACAGGGCCCCACAATGAGCAGTTCTTC. It is translated as CASSLETGPHNEQFF.

This chain connects TRBV6-6 to TRBJ2-7; TRBD2 aligns across 8 bases. Per the germline V gene, CDR1 is MNHNY and CDR2 is SVGAGI (reference sequence). This CDR3 contains 15 residues. Trimming at V came to 7 bases and at J to 3 bases, leaving 11 bases not matched to a gene. CDR3 nucleotides: TGTGCCAGCATCTCCCCGACTAGCGTAGGCTACGAGCAGTACTTC. It specifies CASISPTSVGYEQYF.

The rearrangement joins TRBV4-1 to TRBJ1-2; D possibly corresponds to TRBD1 (5 bases). The V end was cut by 4 bases, the J end by 4 bases, with 13 bases between. The CDR3 extends over 14 amino acids. Germline CDR1 MGHRA, CDR2 YSYEKL. The CDR3 sequence: CASSLSGPSYGYTF. CDR3 DNA: TGCGCCAGCAGCCTATCGGGACCGAGCTATGGCTACACCTTC.

The chain is built from TRBV2 and TRBJ1-1, with no clear D. The germline V gene encodes CDR1 SNHLY and CDR2 FYNNEI. The germline V and J ends were trimmed by 10 bases and 4 bases, with 16 bases remaining between them. The CDR3 is made up of 13 amino acids. In DNA, the CDR3 is TGTGCCACCACCTGGGGTTTGGGCACTGAAGCTTTCTTT. The encoded protein is CATTWGLGTEAFF.

The CDR3 DNA sequence: TGCGCCAGCAGCCAAGCGTCGAGTAGGCGGGAGACCCAGTACTTC. Protein: CASSQASSRRETQYF. The J gene is TRBJ2-5, the V gene TRBV4-3; the D is unclear. Germline CDR1 reads LGHNA; CDR2 reads YSLEER. CDR3 length: 15 amino acids. V lost 1 base and J 5 bases, leaving 14 bases between the germline ends.

The CDR3 sequence: CASSREKYTDTQYF. CDR3 nucleotides: TGTGCCAGCAGCCGAGAGAAATACACAGATACGCAGTATTTT. This rearrangement joins TRBV5-5 to TRBJ2-3; D call uncertain. This CDR3 comprises 14 residues. Germline lookup yields CDR1 SGHKS and CDR2 YYEKEE (reference sequence). Trimming removed 4 bases from V and 2 bases from J, with 11 bases in between.

J is TRBJ2-5 and V is TRBV6-5; weak D call: TRBD1 (6 bases). With 8 bases removed from V and 4 bases from J, the gap between germline ends came to 14 bases. Per the germline V gene, CDR1 is MNHEY and CDR2 is SVGAGI. CDR3 length: 13 amino acids. For the CDR3, the DNA is TGTGCCAGCCTAAGTCAGGGGCGAGAGACCCAGTACTTC. It translates to CASLSQGRETQYF.

The J gene is TRBJ1-2, the V gene TRBV14; weak D call: TRBD1 (6 bases). The CDR3 totals 15 residues. Germline V gene lookup returns CDR1 SGHDN and CDR2 FVKESK. Trimming took off 2 bases at V and 0 bases at J, with 10 bases between the two ends. This CDR3 reads CASSQLDSTNYGYTF. In DNA form, the CDR3 reads TGTGCCAGCAGCCAACTGGACAGTACTAACTATGGCTACACCTTC.

A word on this clone: It is likely a read error, because the conserved phenylalanine at the end of the CDR3 is missing. This chain uses TRBV30 with TRBJ1-6, with TRBD1 identical over 8 bases. There are 13 residues in the CDR3. Germline V gene data show CDR1 as GTSNPN and CDR2 as SVGIG (reference sequence). V was pared by 4 bases and J by 12 bases, with 8 bases of the junction left unmatched. CDR3 loop: CAWMKQGALPLHS. CDR3 sequence (DNA): TGTGCCTGGATGAAGCAGGGGGCCCTACCCCTCCACTCT.